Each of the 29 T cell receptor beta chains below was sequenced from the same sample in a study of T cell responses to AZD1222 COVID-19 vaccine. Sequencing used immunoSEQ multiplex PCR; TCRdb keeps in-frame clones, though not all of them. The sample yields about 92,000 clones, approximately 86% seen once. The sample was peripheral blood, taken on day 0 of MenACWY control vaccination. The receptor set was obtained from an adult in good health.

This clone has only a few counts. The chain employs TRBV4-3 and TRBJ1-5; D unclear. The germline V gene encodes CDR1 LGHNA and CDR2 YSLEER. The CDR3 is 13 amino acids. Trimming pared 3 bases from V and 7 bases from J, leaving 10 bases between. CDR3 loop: CASSQDVGQPQHF. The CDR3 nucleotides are TGCGCCAGCAGCCAGGATGTCGGACAGCCCCAGCATTTT.

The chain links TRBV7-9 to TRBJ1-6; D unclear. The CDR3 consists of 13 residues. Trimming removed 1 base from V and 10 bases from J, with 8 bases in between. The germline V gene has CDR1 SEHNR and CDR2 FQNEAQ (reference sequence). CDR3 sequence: CASSLGISSPLHF. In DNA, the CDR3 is TGTGCCAGCAGCTTAGGTATTAGCTCACCCCTCCACTTT.

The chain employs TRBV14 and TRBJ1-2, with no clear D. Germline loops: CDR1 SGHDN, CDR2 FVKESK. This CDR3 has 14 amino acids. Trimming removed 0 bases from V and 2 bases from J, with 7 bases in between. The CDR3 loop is CASSQDRLNYGYTF. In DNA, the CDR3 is TGTGCCAGCAGCCAAGATCGACTAAACTATGGCTACACCTTC.

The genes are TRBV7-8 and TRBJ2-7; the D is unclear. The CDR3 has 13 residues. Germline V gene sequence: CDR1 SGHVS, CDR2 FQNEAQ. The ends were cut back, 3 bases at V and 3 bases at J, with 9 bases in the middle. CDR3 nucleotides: TGTGCCAGCAGCTTTCAGCGAGACTACGAGCAGTACTTC. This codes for CASSFQRDYEQYF. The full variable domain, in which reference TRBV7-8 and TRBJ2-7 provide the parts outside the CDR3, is GAGVSQSPRYKVAKRGQDVALRCDPISGHVSLFWYQQALGQGPEFLTYFQNEAQLDKSGLPSDRFFAERPEGSVSTLKIQRTQQEDSAVYLCASSFQRDYEQYFGPGTRLTVT.

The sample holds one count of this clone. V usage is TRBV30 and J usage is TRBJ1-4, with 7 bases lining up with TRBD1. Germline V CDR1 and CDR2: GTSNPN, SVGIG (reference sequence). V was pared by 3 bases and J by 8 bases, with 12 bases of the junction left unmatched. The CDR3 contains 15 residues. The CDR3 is CAWRNTGTVGEKLFF. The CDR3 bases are TGTGCCTGGAGAAACACCGGGACAGTCGGCGAAAAACTGTTTTTT.

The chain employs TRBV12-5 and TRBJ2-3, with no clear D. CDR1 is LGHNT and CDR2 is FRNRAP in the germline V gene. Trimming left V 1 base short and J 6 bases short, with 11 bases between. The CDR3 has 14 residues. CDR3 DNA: TGTGCTAGTGGTTTGGCCTCGGGTGGGGATACGCAGTATTTT. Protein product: CASGLASGGDTQYF.

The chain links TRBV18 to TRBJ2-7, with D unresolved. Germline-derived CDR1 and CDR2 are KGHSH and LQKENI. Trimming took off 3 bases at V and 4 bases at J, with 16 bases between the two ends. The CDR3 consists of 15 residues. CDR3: CASSPTVETTYEQYF. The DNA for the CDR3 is TGTGCCAGCTCACCTACCGTAGAGACAACGTACGAGCAGTACTTC.

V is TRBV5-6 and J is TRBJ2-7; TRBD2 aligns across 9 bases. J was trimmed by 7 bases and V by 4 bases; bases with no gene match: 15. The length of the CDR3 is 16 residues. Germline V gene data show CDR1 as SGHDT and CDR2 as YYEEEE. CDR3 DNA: TGTGCCAGCAGCCCAGACTATAGCGGGGGCCGCCGGGAGCAGTACTTC. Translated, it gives CASSPDYSGGRREQYF.

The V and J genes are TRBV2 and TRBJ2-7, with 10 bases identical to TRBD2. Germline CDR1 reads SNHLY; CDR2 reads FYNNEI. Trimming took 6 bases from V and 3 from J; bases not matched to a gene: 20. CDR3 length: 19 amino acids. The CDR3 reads CASSQRFGGTASGGYEQYF. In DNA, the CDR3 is TGTGCCAGCAGCCAAAGGTTCGGGGGCACGGCTAGCGGGGGCTACGAGCAGTACTTC.

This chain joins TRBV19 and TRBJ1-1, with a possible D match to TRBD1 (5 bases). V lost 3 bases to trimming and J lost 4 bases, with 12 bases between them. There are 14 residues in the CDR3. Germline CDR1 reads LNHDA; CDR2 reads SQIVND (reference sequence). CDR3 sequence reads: CASSMGGLGTEAFF. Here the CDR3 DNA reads TGTGCCAGTAGTATGGGGGGGTTGGGCACTGAAGCTTTCTTT.

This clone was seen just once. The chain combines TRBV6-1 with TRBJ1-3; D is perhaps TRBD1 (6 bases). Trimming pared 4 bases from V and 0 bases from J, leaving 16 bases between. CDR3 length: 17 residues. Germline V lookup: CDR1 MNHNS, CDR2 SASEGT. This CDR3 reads CASSAPSGESSGNTIYF. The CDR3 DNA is TGTGCCAGCAGTGCGCCCTCAGGGGAAAGCTCTGGAAACACCATATATTTT.

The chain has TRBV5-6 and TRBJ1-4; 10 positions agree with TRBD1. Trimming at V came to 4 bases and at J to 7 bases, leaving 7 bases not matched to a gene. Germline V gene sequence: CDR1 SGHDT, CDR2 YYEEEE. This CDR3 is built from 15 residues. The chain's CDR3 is CASSRNGQGGEKLFF. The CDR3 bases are TGTGCCAGCAGCCGGAATGGACAGGGGGGTGAAAAACTGTTTTTT.

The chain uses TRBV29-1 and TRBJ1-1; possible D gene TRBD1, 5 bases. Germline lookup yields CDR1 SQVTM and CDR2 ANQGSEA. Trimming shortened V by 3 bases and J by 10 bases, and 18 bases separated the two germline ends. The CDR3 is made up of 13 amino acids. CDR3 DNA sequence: TGCAGCGTTGACCTGGGGCCCTCCTCCGGAGCTTTCTTT. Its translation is CSVDLGPSSGAFF.

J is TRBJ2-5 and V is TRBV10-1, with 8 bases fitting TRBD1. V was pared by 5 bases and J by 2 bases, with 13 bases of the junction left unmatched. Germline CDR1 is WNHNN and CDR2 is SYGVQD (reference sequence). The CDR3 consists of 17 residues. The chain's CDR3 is CASSITGGGMGQETQYF. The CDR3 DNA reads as TGCGCCAGCAGTATCACAGGGGGTGGAATGGGGCAAGAGACCCAGTACTTC.

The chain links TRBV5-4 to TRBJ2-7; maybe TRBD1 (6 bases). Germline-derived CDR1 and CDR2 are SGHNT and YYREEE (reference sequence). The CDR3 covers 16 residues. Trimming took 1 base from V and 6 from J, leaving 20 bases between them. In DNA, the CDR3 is TGTGCCAGCAGCTTGCTCTCTCTGGGGGCCTCGTCCGAGCAGTACTTC. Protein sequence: CASSLLSLGASSEQYF.

The DNA of the CDR3 is TGTGCCAGCAGTTACTCAAAAAGCAATGAGCAGTTCTTC. This encodes CASSYSKSNEQFF. J is TRBJ2-1 and V is TRBV6-5, with D unclear. The germline CDR1 and CDR2 sequences are MNHEY and SVGAGI. The CDR3 totals 13 residues. The germline V and J ends were trimmed by 0 bases and 6 bases, with 6 bases remaining between them.

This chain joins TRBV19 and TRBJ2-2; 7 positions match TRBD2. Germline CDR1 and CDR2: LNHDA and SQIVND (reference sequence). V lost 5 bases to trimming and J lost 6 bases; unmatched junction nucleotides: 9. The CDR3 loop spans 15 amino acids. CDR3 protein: CASSGGGRVAGELFF. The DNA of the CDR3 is TGTGCCAGTAGTGGGGGAGGGAGGGTCGCCGGGGAGCTGTTTTTT. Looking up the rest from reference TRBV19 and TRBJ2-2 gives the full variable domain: DGGITQSPKYLFRKEGQNVTLSCEQNLNHDAMYWYRQDPGQGLRLIYYSQIVNDFQKGDIAEGYSVSREKKESFPLTVTSAQKNPTAFYLCASSGGGRVAGELFFGEGSRLTVL.

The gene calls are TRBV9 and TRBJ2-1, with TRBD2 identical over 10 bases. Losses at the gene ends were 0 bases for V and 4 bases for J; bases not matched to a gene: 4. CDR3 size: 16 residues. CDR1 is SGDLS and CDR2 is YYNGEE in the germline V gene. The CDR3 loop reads CASSVEGLAYYNEQFF. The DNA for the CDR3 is TGTGCCAGCAGCGTAGAGGGACTAGCGTATTACAATGAGCAGTTCTTC.

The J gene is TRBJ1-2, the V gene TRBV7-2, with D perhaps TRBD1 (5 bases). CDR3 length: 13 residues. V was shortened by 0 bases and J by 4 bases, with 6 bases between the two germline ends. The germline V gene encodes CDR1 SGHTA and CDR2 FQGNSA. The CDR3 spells CASSLAGTYGYTF. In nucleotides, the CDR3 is TGTGCCAGCAGCTTAGCTGGGACCTATGGCTACACCTTC.

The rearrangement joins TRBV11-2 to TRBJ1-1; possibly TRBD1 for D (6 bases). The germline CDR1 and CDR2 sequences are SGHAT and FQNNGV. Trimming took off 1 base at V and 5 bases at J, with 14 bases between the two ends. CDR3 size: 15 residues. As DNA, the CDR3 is TGTGCCAGCAGCTTAGGGGTGTCACAGGGAACTGAAGCTTTCTTT. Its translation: CASSLGVSQGTEAFF.

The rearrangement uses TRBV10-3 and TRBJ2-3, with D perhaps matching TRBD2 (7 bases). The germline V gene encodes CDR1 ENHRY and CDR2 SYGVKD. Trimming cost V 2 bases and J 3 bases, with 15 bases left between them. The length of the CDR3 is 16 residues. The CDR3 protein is CAISEMRGGRTDTQYF. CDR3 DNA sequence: TGTGCCATCAGTGAGATGAGGGGGGGGCGAACAGATACGCAGTATTTT.

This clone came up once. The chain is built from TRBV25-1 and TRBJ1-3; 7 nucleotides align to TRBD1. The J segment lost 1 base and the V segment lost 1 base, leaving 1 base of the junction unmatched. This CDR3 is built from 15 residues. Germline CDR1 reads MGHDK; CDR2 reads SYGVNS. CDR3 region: CASSESQGSGNTIYF. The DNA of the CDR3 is TGTGCCAGCAGTGAATCACAGGGGTCTGGAAACACCATATATTTT.

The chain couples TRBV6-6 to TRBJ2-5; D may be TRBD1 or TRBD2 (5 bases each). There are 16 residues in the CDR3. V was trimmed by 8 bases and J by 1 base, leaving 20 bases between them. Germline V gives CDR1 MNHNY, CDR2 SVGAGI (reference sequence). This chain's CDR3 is CASLGTDRGAQETQYF. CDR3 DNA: TGTGCCAGCTTGGGGACCGACCGAGGGGCCCAAGAGACCCAGTACTTC.

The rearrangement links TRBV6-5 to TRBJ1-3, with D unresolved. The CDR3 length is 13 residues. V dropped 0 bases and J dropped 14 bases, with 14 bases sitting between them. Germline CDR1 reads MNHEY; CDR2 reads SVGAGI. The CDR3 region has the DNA TGTGCCAGCAGTTACTCCCCATCCGGCGGCGTATATTTT. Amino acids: CASSYSPSGGVYF.

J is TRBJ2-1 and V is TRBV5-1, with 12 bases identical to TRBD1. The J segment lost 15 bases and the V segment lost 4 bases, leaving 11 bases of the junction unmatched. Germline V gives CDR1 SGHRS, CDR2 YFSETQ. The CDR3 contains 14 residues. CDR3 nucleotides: TGCGCCAGCAGCGCGGGACAGGGGGCATACATTGGGTTCTTC. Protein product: CASSAGQGAYIGFF. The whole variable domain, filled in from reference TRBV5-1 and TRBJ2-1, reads KAGVTQTPRYLIKTRGQQVTLSCSPISGHRSVSWYQQTPGQGLQFLFEYFSETQRNKGNFPGRFSGRQFSNSRSEMNVSTLELGDSALYLCASSAGQGAYIGFFGPGTRLTVL.

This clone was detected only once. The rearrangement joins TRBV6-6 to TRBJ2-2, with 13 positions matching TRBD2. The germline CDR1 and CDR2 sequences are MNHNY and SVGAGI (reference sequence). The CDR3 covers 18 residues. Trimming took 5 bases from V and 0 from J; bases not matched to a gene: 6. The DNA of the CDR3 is TGTGCCAGCAGTCCGGGACTAGCGGGGAGTGCGAACACCGGGGAGCTGTTTTTT. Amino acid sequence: CASSPGLAGSANTGELFF.

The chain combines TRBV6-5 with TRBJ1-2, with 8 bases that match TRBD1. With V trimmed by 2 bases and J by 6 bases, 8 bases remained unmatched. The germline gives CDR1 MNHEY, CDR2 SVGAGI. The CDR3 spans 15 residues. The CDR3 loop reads CASSYTQGAGDGYTF. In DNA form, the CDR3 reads TGTGCCAGCAGTTACACGCAGGGGGCGGGCGATGGCTACACCTTC.

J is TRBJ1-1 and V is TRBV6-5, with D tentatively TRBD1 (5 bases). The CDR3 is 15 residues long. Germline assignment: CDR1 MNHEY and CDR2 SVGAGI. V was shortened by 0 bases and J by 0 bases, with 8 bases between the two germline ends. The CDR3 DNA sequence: TGTGCCAGCAGTTACTCTGGGGGTATGAACACTGAAGCTTTCTTT. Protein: CASSYSGGMNTEAFF.

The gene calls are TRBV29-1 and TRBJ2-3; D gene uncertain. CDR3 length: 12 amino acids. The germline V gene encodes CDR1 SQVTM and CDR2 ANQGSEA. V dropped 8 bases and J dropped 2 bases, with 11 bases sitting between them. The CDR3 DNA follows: TGCAGCACCGCACGCTTCACAGATACGCAGTATTTT. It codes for CSTARFTDTQYF.